This entry describes one T cell receptor beta chain. Its antigen is not identified. Those who donated were healthy HIV-negative adults, with no recent acute infections or vaccinations reported. The data derive from a study of shared clonotypes between healthy human individuals. Findings and caveats of the study: Researchers sampled blood only, noting tissue repertoires likely differ.

With 4 bases clipped from V and 6 bases from J, the junction kept 14 bases outside the gene matches. From germline, CDR1 is SGHAT and CDR2 FQNNGV. CDR3 length equals 18 residues. Some 30,000 T cell genomes (around 200 ng DNA) went into each sorted-subset replicate. The authors' processing: Filtering differed, since immunoSEQ gave only junction sequences and no quality scores. Data came from immunoSEQ multiplex PCR; TCRdb stores just in-frame clones and leaves some out. That table gives V, J and clone size, and the DNA gave D and trimming. This sample has over a million clones, with more than 95% found just once.

This sequence was found in a young man in good health. This rearrangement joins TRBV11-2 to TRBJ2-2, with TRBD1 matching over 10 bases. The sequenced material came from naive CD4+ T cells sorted from blood. Specified subset: CD45RA+ positively selected. CDR3 in DNA: TGTGCCAGCAGCTACCGATTGAGGGACAGGGGATACGCCGGGGAGCTGTTTTTT. It translates to CASSYRLRDRGYAGELFF.